This TCR beta chain was sequenced in a study of T cell clones after liver transplantation. Study details: Pre-transplant mixed lymphocyte reactions yielded third-party-reactive TCRbeta sequences as comparators for graft-donor-reactive sequences. Subjects received no induction therapy and standard immunosuppression until randomization at 12-24 months post-transplant. Study observations and caveats: A significant post-transplant drop in circulating graft-donor-reactive CD4 TCRbeta sequences occurred in most of the 8 subjects. Graft donor-reactive T cells may have migrated into the graft rather than being deleted.

The assay was immunoSEQ multiplex PCR, and TCRdb's table has in-frame clones only and misses some. The sample carries around 30,000 clones, about 94% recorded once. Notes on this clone: Its target is not known.

Trimming removed 0 bases from V and 2 bases from J, with 8 bases in between. The CDR3 is 14 residues long. In germline, CDR1 is SGHTA, CDR2 FQGNSA. This sequence joins TRBV7-2 and TRBJ2-7; perhaps TRBD1 as D (5 bases). This clonotype was sampled from a human patient who received a liver transplant. Some T cells may originate from the graft donor. Sequenced material: CD8+ T cells from blood, taken 12 months after liver transplant. CDR3 in amino acids: CASSLAGLAYEQYF. For the CDR3, the DNA is TGTGCCAGCAGCTTAGCGGGGCTGGCCTACGAGCAGTACTTC.